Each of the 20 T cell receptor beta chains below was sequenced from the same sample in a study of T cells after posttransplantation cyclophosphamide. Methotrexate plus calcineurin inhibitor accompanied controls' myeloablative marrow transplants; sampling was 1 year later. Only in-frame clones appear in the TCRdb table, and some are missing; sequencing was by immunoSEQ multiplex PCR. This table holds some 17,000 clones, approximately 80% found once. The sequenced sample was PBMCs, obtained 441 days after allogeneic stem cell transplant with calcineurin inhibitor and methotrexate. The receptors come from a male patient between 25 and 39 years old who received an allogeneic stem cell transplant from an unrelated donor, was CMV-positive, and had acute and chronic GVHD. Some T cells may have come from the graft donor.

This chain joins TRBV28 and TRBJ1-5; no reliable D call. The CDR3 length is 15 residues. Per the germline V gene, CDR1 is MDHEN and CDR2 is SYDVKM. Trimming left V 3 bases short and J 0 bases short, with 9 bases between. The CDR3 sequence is CASSFILYSNQPQHF. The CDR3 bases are TGTGCCAGCAGTTTTATCCTATATAGCAATCAGCCCCAGCATTTT.

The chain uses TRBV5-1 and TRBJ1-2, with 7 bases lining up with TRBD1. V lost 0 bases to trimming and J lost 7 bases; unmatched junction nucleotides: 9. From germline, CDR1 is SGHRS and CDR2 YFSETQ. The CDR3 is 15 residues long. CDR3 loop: CASSLEGTARGGYTF. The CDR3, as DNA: TGCGCCAGCAGCTTGGAAGGGACAGCAAGGGGTGGCTACACCTTC. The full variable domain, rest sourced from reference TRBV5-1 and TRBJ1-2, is KAGVTQTPRYLIKTRGQQVTLSCSPISGHRSVSWYQQTPGQGLQFLFEYFSETQRNKGNFPGRFSGRQFSNSRSEMNVSTLELGDSALYLCASSLEGTARGGYTFGSGTRLTVV.

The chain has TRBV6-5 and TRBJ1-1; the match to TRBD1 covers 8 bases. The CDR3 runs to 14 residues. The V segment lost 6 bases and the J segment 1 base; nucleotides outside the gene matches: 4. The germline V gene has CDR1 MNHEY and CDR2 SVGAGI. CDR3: CASRRTGQNTEAFF. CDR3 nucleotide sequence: TGTGCCAGCAGAAGGACAGGGCAGAACACTGAAGCTTTCTTT.

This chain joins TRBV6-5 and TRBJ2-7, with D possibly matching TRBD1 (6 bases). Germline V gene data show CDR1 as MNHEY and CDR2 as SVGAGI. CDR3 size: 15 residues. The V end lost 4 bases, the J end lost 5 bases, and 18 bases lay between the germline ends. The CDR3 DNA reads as TGTGCCAGCAGTTCAAGCCCTCGGGACACACACGAGCAGTACTTC. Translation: CASSSSPRDTHEQYF.

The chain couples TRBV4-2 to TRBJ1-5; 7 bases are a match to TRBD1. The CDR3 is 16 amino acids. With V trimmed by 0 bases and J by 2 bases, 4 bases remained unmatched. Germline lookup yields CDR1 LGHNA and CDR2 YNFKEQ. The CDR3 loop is CASSQDQGGGNQPQHF. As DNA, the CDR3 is TGTGCCAGCAGCCAAGACCAGGGGGGTGGCAATCAGCCCCAGCATTTT.

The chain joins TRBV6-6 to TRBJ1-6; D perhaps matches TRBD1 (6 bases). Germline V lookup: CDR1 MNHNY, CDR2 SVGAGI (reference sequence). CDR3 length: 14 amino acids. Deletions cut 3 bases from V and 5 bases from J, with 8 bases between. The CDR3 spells CASSYAGDNSPLHF. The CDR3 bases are TGTGCCAGCAGTTATGCAGGGGATAATTCACCCCTCCACTTT.

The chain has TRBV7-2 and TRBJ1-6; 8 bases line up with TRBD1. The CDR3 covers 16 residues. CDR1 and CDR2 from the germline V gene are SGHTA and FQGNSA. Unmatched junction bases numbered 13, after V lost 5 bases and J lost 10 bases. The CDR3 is CASSATTGASGSPLHF. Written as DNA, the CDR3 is TGTGCCAGCAGCGCCACGACAGGGGCGAGTGGATCACCCCTCCACTTT.

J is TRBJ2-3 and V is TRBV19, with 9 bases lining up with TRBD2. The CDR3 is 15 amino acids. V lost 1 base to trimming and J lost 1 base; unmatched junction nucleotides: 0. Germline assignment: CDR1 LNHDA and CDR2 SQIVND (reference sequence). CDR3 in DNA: TGTGCCAGTAGTATAGTAGCGGGAGGCACAGATACGCAGTATTTT. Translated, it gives CASSIVAGGTDTQYF.

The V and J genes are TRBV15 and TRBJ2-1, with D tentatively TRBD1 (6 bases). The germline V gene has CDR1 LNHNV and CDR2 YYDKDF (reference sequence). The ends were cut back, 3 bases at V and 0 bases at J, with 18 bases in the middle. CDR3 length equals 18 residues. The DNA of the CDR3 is TGTGCCACCAGCAGCCCCGACAGGTCTCTGAGCTCCTACAATGAGCAGTTCTTC. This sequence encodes CATSSPDRSLSSYNEQFF.

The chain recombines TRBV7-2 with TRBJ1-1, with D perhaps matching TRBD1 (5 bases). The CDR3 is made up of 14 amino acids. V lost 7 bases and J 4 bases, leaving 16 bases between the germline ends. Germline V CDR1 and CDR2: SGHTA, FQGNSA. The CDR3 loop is CASTPQGGPTEAFF. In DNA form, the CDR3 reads TGTGCCAGCACCCCTCAGGGTGGGCCCACTGAAGCTTTCTTT.

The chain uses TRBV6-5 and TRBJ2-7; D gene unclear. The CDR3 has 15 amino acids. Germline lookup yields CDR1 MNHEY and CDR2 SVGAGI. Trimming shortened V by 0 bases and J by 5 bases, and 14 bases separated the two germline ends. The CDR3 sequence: CASSYSYNLYHEQYF. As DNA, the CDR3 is TGTGCCAGCAGTTACTCGTATAACCTCTACCACGAGCAGTACTTC.

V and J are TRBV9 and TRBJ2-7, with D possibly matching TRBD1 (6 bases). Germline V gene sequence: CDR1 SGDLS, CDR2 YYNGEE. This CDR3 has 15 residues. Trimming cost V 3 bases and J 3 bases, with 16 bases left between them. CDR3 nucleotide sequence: TGTGCCAGCAGCGGAAACAGGGAGCAGATCTACGAGCAGTACTTC. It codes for CASSGNREQIYEQYF.

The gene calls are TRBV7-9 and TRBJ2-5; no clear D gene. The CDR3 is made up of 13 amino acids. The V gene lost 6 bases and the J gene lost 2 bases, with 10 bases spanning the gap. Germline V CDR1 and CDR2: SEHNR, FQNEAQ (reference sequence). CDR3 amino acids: CASSVAAQETQYF. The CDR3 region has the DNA TGTGCCAGCAGTGTAGCTGCTCAAGAGACCCAGTACTTC.

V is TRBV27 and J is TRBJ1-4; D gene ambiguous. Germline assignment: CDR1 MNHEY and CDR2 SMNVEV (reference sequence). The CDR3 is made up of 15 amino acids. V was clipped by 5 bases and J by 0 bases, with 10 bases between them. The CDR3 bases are TGTGCCAGCAGTCCCTCACTGGCAACTAATGAAAAACTGTTTTTT. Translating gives CASSPSLATNEKLFF.

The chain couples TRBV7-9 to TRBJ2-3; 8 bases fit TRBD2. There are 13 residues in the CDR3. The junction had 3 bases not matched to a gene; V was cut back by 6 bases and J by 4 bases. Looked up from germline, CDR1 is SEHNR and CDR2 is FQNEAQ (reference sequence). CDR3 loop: CASRGLAADTQYF. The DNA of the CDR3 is TGTGCCAGCAGAGGACTAGCTGCAGATACGCAGTATTTT.

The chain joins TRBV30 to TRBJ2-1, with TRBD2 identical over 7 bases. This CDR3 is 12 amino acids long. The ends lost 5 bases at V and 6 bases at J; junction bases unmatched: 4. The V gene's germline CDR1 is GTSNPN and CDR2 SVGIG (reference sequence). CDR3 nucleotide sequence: TGTGCCTGGGGGGAGGGCCCCAATGAGCAGTTCTTC. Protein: CAWGEGPNEQFF. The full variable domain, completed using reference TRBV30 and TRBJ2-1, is SQTIHQWPATLVQPVGSPLSLECTVEGTSNPNLYWYRQAAGRGLQLLFYSVGIGQISSEVPQNLSASRPQDRQFILSSKKLLLSDSGFYLCAWGEGPNEQFFGPGTRLTVL.

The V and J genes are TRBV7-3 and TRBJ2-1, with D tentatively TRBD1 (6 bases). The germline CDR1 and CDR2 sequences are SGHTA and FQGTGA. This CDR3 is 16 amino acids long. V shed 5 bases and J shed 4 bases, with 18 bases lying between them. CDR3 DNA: TGTGCCAGCAGCCCAAACAGCGCTCAGGGGTACAATGAGCAGTTCTTC. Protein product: CASSPNSAQGYNEQFF.

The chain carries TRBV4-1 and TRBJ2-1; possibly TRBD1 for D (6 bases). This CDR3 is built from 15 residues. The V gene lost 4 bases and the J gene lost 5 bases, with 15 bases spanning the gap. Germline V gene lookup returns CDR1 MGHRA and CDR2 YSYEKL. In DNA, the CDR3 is TGCGCCAGCAGCCCCGGCTCCAACAGGGACAATGAGCAGTTCTTC. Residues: CASSPGSNRDNEQFF.

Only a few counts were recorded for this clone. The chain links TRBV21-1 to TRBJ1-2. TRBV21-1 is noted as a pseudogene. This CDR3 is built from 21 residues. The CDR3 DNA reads TGTGCCAGCACCCTCAACTTCCGGGGGTTGGAGCGAGGTATTCCTAACTATGGCTACACCTTC. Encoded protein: CASTLNFRGLERGIPNYGYTF.

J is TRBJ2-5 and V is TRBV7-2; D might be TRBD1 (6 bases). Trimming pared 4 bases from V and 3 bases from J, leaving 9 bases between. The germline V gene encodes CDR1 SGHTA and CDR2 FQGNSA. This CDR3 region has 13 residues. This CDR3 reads CASSWDKEETQYF. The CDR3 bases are TGTGCCAGCAGCTGGGACAAGGAAGAGACCCAGTACTTC.